The rows below give T cell receptor beta chains drawn from one sample of a study of blood T cell repertoires in COVID-19. Generated by immunoSEQ multiplex PCR, the TCRdb table keeps only in-frame clones and is missing some. The table lists roughly 520,000 clones, 85% to 90% of them singletons, with 1.5% to 2% in the top ten. Input material: PBMCs or T cells enriched from blood (not recorded which). Every receptor here comes from a woman in her thirties or forties who had recovered from COVID-19. Both conserved end residues are part of each CDR3. Fields, in order: CDR3 DNA, CDR3 protein, D gene, J gene, clone size, V gene. A D gene is named only where the DNA matches it firmly. Clone size is shown for a subset of rows, as once, few, many or a class of expanded clone.

TGTGCCAGCTCACCAGGCCAGGGGGCGAATTCACCCCTCCACTTT	CASSPGQGANSPLHF	TRBD1	TRBJ1-6	NA	TRBV18
TGCGCCAGCAGCTACCTAGCGGGTGTTAGCACAGATACGCAGTATTTT	CASSYLAGVSTDTQYF	TRBD2	TRBJ2-3	NA	TRBV5-1
TGTGCCAGCAGGGGGACTGGCCTTGAGCAGTACTTC	CASRGTGLEQYF	NA	TRBJ2-7	NA	TRBV11-3
TGTGCCAGCAGCGGGAAGGAGCGGGAGTTTTGGGGCCAAGAGACCCAGTACTTC	CASSGKEREFWGQETQYF	TRBD2	TRBJ2-5	NA	TRBV7-8
TGCAGCGCCGGGACAGGGGAATTTAGCGAGCAGTACTTC	CSAGTGEFSEQYF	TRBD1	TRBJ2-7	NA	TRBV29-1
TGTGCCAGCAGAAAATTGGCGGCCACACCCCTCCACTTT	CASRKLAATPLHF	NA	TRBJ1-6	NA	TRBV7-8
TGTGCCAGCAGTTTAGGGGCAGGGGGCAAGAAGTCTTTCTTT	CASSLGAGGKKSFF	TRBD1	TRBJ1-1	NA	TRBV27
TGTGCCAGCAGCGCACGGACAGGACTAGCGGCTAGGGATACGCAGTATTTT	CASSARTGLAARDTQYF	TRBD2	TRBJ2-3	NA	TRBV9
TGTGCCAGCACCAAGATCCTTAGCGGGAGGGCTTACGAGCAGTACTTC	CASTKILSGRAYEQYF	NA	TRBJ2-7	NA	TRBV21-1
TGTGCCAGCAGAAAGACAGGAATGGGTGGCTACACCTTC	CASRKTGMGGYTF	NA	TRBJ1-2	once	TRBV27
TGCAGTGCTAGTTTACCCGGGACAGGGGTTGCCGTTTCAGCTTTCTTT	CSASLPGTGVAVSAFF	TRBD1	TRBJ1-1	NA	TRBV20-1
TGTGCCAGCAGTTTAACCGGGACAGGTGGAGCTTTCTTT	CASSLTGTGGAFF	TRBD1	TRBJ1-1	NA	TRBV28
TGTGCCAGCACCCCTCGGACAGTTTTGAATAATTCACCCCTCCACTTT	CASTPRTVLNNSPLHF	NA	TRBJ1-6	once	TRBV7-8
TGCGCCAGCAGCTTGGGGGACAGCTATGGCTACACCTTC	CASSLGDSYGYTF	TRBD1	TRBJ1-2	NA	TRBV5-1
TGTGCCAGCAGTGATGGCCCGCGGCTAGCGGGAACACACAATGAGCAGTTCTTC	CASSDGPRLAGTHNEQFF	TRBD2	TRBJ2-1	NA	TRBV2
TGTGCCAGCAGCCCCACGACATTGAACACTGAAGCTTTCTTT	CASSPTTLNTEAFF	NA	TRBJ1-1	NA	TRBV7-9
TGCGCCAGCAGCTTGAGGCCGGGACTAGCGGGAATTGCCTACGAGCAGTACTTC	CASSLRPGLAGIAYEQYF	TRBD2	TRBJ2-7	NA	TRBV5-1
TGCGCCAGCAGTGAGTCGGGGAGGGGAGAGACCCAGTACTTC	CASSESGRGETQYF	TRBD2	TRBJ2-5	NA	TRBV10-2
TGTGCCAGCAGTCAACAGGGGGCCGGCACTGAAGCTTTCTTT	CASSQQGAGTEAFF	TRBD1	TRBJ1-1	NA	TRBV6-5
TGTGCCAGCACCTATGGGGGGGGCTGGACTGAAGCTTTCTTT	CASTYGGGWTEAFF	NA	TRBJ1-1	NA	TRBV6-5
TGTGCCAGCAGTTCGGGACAGGTGGGACTCAAAGGCGAGCAGTACTTC	CASSSGQVGLKGEQYF	TRBD1	TRBJ2-7	once	TRBV28
TGTGCCAGCAGCTTAGACACCTATGGCTACACCTTC	CASSLDTYGYTF	NA	TRBJ1-2	NA	TRBV7-9
TGTGCCAGCAGCTTCGGGACAGGACCAGATACGCAGTATTTT	CASSFGTGPDTQYF	TRBD1	TRBJ2-3	NA	TRBV7-2
TGTGCCAGCAGCTTGGTGAGGGCCGTCGGAGAGACCCAGTACTTC	CASSLVRAVGETQYF	NA	TRBJ2-5	NA	TRBV5-6
TGTGCCAGCAGTTTAACTCCAGCGGGAGGGAAAGAGACCCAGTACTTC	CASSLTPAGGKETQYF	TRBD2	TRBJ2-5	once	TRBV27
TGTGCCAGCAGCCAGGGGAGTAACATTCAGTACTTC	CASSQGSNIQYF	NA	TRBJ2-4	NA	TRBV3-1/TRBV3-2
TGTGCCAGTAGTATTGGAGGGGGCGCAGGTGGGAACACTGAAGCTTTCTTT	CASSIGGGAGGNTEAFF	TRBD1	TRBJ1-1	NA	TRBV19
TGTGCCAGCAGCTTAGAAGGCGGGAGGGCCGGGGATGAGCAGTTCTTC	CASSLEGGRAGDEQFF	TRBD2	TRBJ2-1	NA	TRBV7-2